A selection of T cell receptor beta chains follows, all from one sample in a study of T cells in Graves' hyperthyroidism and ophthalmopathy. TCRdb ran MiXCR on the multiplex PCR reads and lists one entry per CDR3 protein. The table has around 500,000 distinct CDR3 sequences, around a fifth seen once. The sample taken for sequencing was blood. Source of these receptors: a woman between 70 and 85 years old with Graves' ophthalmopathy. Both conserved end residues are part of each CDR3. A D gene is named only where the DNA matches it firmly. The size entry is marked missing in some rows and otherwise reads once, few, many or a size class.

j_gene: TRBJ2-3
abundance: few
v_gene: TRBV6-2/TRBV6-3
d_gene: .
CDR3nt: TGTGCCAGCAGTTACTTCCTAGCAGACACAGATACGCAGTATTTT
CDR3aa: CASSYFLADTDTQYF

j_gene: TRBJ1-6
abundance: .
v_gene: TRBV6-6
d_gene: TRBD1
CDR3nt: TGTGCCAGCAGTTACTCTTCAGGGGGCCATATCTCCTATAATTCACCCCTCCACTTT
CDR3aa: CASSYSSGGHISYNSPLHF

j_gene: TRBJ2-7
abundance: .
v_gene: TRBV19
d_gene: .
CDR3nt: TGTGCCAGTACGGACAGGTACGGGGGTGGGGACCGCCCCTACGAGCAGTACTTC
CDR3aa: CASTDRYGGGDRPYEQYF

j_gene: TRBJ1-5
abundance: few
v_gene: TRBV6-1
d_gene: .
CDR3nt: TGTGCCAGCAGTGATTGGGGATGGGGCAATCAGCCCCAGCATTTT
CDR3aa: CASSDWGWGNQPQHF

j_gene: TRBJ1-5
abundance: .
v_gene: TRBV30
d_gene: .
CDR3nt: TGTGCCTATGCCTTTGGGGTCAATCAGCCCCAGCATTTT
CDR3aa: CAYAFGVNQPQHF

j_gene: TRBJ1-1
abundance: .
v_gene: TRBV20-1
d_gene: .
CDR3nt: TGCAGTGCCCCGGGCCCCGGTAGAGACACTGAAGCTTTCTTT
CDR3aa: CSAPGPGRDTEAFF

j_gene: TRBJ2-2
abundance: few
v_gene: TRBV3-1
d_gene: .
CDR3nt: TGTGCCAGCAGCCAAGAAGGAACTAGGAACACCGGGGAGCTGTTTTTT
CDR3aa: CASSQEGTRNTGELFF

j_gene: TRBJ2-1
abundance: many
v_gene: TRBV27
d_gene: .
CDR3nt: TGTGCCAGCAGTTTAGGGAGAGGGAGCGTTCGCAATGAGCAGTTCTTC
CDR3aa: CASSLGRGSVRNEQFF

j_gene: TRBJ2-2
abundance: few
v_gene: TRBV12-3/TRBV12-4
d_gene: .
CDR3nt: TGTGCCAGCAGTTTCCTAGTAGCGGGGGAGCTGTTTTTT
CDR3aa: CASSFLVAGELFF

j_gene: TRBJ1-4
abundance: few
v_gene: TRBV18
d_gene: .
CDR3nt: TGTGCCAGCTCACCTCGGAGAGGGGATGAAAAACTGTTTTTT
CDR3aa: CASSPRRGDEKLFF

j_gene: TRBJ1-5
abundance: many
v_gene: TRBV2
d_gene: TRBD1
CDR3nt: TGTGCCAGCAGGCGACAGGGCCAGGGTTCAAATCAGCCCCAGCATTTT
CDR3aa: CASRRQGQGSNQPQHF

j_gene: TRBJ1-1
abundance: .
v_gene: TRBV27
d_gene: .
CDR3nt: TGTGCCAGCAGTTTTGGGGCAGGCGCGGAAGCTTTCTTT
CDR3aa: CASSFGAGAEAFF

j_gene: TRBJ2-1
abundance: .
v_gene: TRBV6-1
d_gene: TRBD2
CDR3nt: TGTGCCAGCAGTGATCGACTAGCGGGGGACCGGAGCCTATACAATGAGCAGTTCTTC
CDR3aa: CASSDRLAGDRSLYNEQFF

j_gene: TRBJ1-1
abundance: .
v_gene: TRBV6-1
d_gene: TRBD1
CDR3nt: TGTGCCAGCAGTTCTTGGACAGGGGGCAGTCGGAACACTGAAGCTTTCTTT
CDR3aa: CASSSWTGGSRNTEAFF

j_gene: TRBJ2-1
abundance: .
v_gene: TRBV7-2
d_gene: .
CDR3nt: TGTGCCAGCAGCTTAAAACAGGGCAGAGGCAATGAGCAGTTCTTC
CDR3aa: CASSLKQGRGNEQFF

j_gene: TRBJ2-1
abundance: few
v_gene: TRBV30
d_gene: TRBD2
CDR3nt: TGTGCCTGGAGTGCGCTAGCGGGAGTGCTCAATGAGCAGTTCTTC
CDR3aa: CAWSALAGVLNEQFF

j_gene: TRBJ2-5
abundance: .
v_gene: TRBV5-1
d_gene: TRBD2
CDR3nt: TGCGCCAGCAGCCCCGGACTAGCGGGGGGCCAAGAGACCCAGTACTTC
CDR3aa: CASSPGLAGGQETQYF

j_gene: TRBJ1-2
abundance: .
v_gene: TRBV18
d_gene: .
CDR3nt: TGTGCCAGCTCACCTCAACGCCCAATACATGGCTACACCTTC
CDR3aa: CASSPQRPIHGYTF

j_gene: TRBJ1-1
abundance: .
v_gene: TRBV20-1
d_gene: .
CDR3nt: TGCAGTGCTAGAGATTTTAGAGGAGGGGCGGGCACTGAAGCTTTCTTT
CDR3aa: CSARDFRGGAGTEAFF

j_gene: TRBJ2-3
abundance: .
v_gene: TRBV3-1
d_gene: TRBD2
CDR3nt: TGTGCCAGCAGCCCCTGGACTAGCGGGAGCACAGATACGCAGTATTTT
CDR3aa: CASSPWTSGSTDTQYF

j_gene: TRBJ1-1
abundance: many
v_gene: TRBV2
d_gene: .
CDR3nt: TGTGCCAGCAGTGCTACAACGAACACTGAAGCTTTCTTT
CDR3aa: CASSATTNTEAFF

j_gene: TRBJ2-7
abundance: .
v_gene: TRBV28
d_gene: TRBD2
CDR3nt: TGTGCCAGCAGTTTGGATATTTTGTGGACTAGCGGTTTTAGCTCCTACGAGCAGTACTTC
CDR3aa: CASSLDILWTSGFSSYEQYF

j_gene: TRBJ1-2
abundance: .
v_gene: TRBV7-2
d_gene: .
CDR3nt: TGTGCCAGCACCGTGACCGCGGGCTATGGCTACACCTTC
CDR3aa: CASTVTAGYGYTF

j_gene: TRBJ1-1
abundance: .
v_gene: TRBV12-3/TRBV12-4
d_gene: .
CDR3nt: TGTGCCAGCAGTAACGGGGTATTTCTGACTGAAGCTTTCTTT
CDR3aa: CASSNGVFLTEAFF

j_gene: TRBJ2-7
abundance: few
v_gene: TRBV27
d_gene: .
CDR3nt: TGTGCCAGCAGTTTAGGCTGGGCCGAACCTTCCTACGAGCAGTACTTC
CDR3aa: CASSLGWAEPSYEQYF

j_gene: TRBJ1-1
abundance: few
v_gene: TRBV5-1
d_gene: .
CDR3nt: TGCGCCAGCAGCTTGGCCGGGAGACGGGACACTGAAGCTTTCTTT
CDR3aa: CASSLAGRRDTEAFF

j_gene: TRBJ2-1
abundance: few
v_gene: TRBV18
d_gene: TRBD1
CDR3nt: TGTGCCAGCTCACCACCGGACAGGCACCAGTTCTTC
CDR3aa: CASSPPDRHQFF

j_gene: TRBJ2-6
abundance: few
v_gene: TRBV4-1
d_gene: .
CDR3nt: TGCGCCAGCAGCCAAGATCTAGCCGGTGGGGCCAACGTCCTGACTTTC
CDR3aa: CASSQDLAGGANVLTF

j_gene: TRBJ2-1
abundance: many
v_gene: TRBV7-2
d_gene: TRBD2
CDR3nt: TGTGCCAGCAGCCCTTTAGCTAGCGGGAGAGAGGAGCAGTTCTTC
CDR3aa: CASSPLASGREEQFF

j_gene: TRBJ1-5
abundance: once
v_gene: TRBV20-1
d_gene: .
CDR3nt: TGCAGTGCTAGAGATTTTGTGGGTGAGGGCAATCAGCCCCAGCATTTT
CDR3aa: CSARDFVGEGNQPQHF

j_gene: TRBJ2-7
abundance: .
v_gene: TRBV29-1
d_gene: .
CDR3nt: TGCAGCGTTGCCCATACAGGATACGAGCAGTACTTC
CDR3aa: CSVAHTGYEQYF

j_gene: TRBJ2-7
abundance: .
v_gene: TRBV6-1
d_gene: TRBD1
CDR3nt: TGTGCCAGCAGTGAGGGGCGGAGGGACAGGCGCTCCTACGAGCGGTACTTC
CDR3aa: CASSEGRRDRRSYERYF

j_gene: TRBJ2-7
abundance: .
v_gene: TRBV6-2/TRBV6-3
d_gene: .
CDR3nt: TGTGCCAGCAGTCGTCGACAGGCCACCTACGAGCAGTACTTC
CDR3aa: CASSRRQATYEQYF

j_gene: TRBJ2-1
abundance: .
v_gene: TRBV20-1
d_gene: TRBD2
CDR3nt: TGCAGTGCGTACAGGACTAGCGGGAGGGTCTACAATGAGCAGTTCTTC
CDR3aa: CSAYRTSGRVYNEQFF

j_gene: TRBJ1-5
abundance: few
v_gene: TRBV20-1
d_gene: TRBD1
CDR3nt: TGCAGTGCTTACACGGGACAGTCCCCTAATCAGCCCCAGCATTTT
CDR3aa: CSAYTGQSPNQPQHF

j_gene: TRBJ2-1
abundance: few
v_gene: TRBV5-6
d_gene: .
CDR3nt: TGTGCCAGCAGCTTGGGGGGTGTAGGGGGTGAGCAGTTCTTC
CDR3aa: CASSLGGVGGEQFF

j_gene: TRBJ2-5
abundance: .
v_gene: TRBV12-3/TRBV12-4
d_gene: .
CDR3nt: TGTGCCAGCAGCCGCCCTGGGGGGGACAGGGAGACCCAGTACTTC
CDR3aa: CASSRPGGDRETQYF

j_gene: TRBJ1-1
abundance: few
v_gene: TRBV3-1
d_gene: .
CDR3nt: TGTGCCAGCAGCCGAATAAACACTGAAGCTTTCTTT
CDR3aa: CASSRINTEAFF

j_gene: TRBJ2-7
abundance: .
v_gene: TRBV28
d_gene: TRBD2
CDR3nt: TGTGCCAGCAGTCCGCCGTCGGGGGGACCAAAGCAGTACTTC
CDR3aa: CASSPPSGGPKQYF

j_gene: TRBJ2-1
abundance: many
v_gene: TRBV2
d_gene: .
CDR3nt: TGTGCTGCGGGGCTAGCGTCCAATGAGCAGTTCTTC
CDR3aa: CAAGLASNEQFF

j_gene: TRBJ1-2
abundance: few
v_gene: TRBV20-1
d_gene: .
CDR3nt: TGCAGTGCTCCTGAGACGGCCAGGGACTATGGCTACACCTTC
CDR3aa: CSAPETARDYGYTF

j_gene: TRBJ2-5
abundance: many
v_gene: TRBV6-5
d_gene: TRBD2
CDR3nt: TGTGCCAGCAGTTACTCTCTAGCGGGAGTGGGGACCCAGTACTTC
CDR3aa: CASSYSLAGVGTQYF

j_gene: TRBJ2-1
abundance: many
v_gene: TRBV10-3
d_gene: TRBD2
CDR3nt: TGTGCCATCAGTACGACTAGCGGGGGAACCTACAATGAGCAGTTCTTC
CDR3aa: CAISTTSGGTYNEQFF

j_gene: TRBJ1-5
abundance: many
v_gene: TRBV20-1
d_gene: .
CDR3nt: TGCAGTGCTAGACAGGAGATCAATCAGCCCCAGCATTTT
CDR3aa: CSARQEINQPQHF

j_gene: TRBJ2-1
abundance: few
v_gene: TRBV7-9
d_gene: .
CDR3nt: TGTGCCAGCAGCTTAGGGGGTGCGGGCAACTACAATGAGCAGTTCTTC
CDR3aa: CASSLGGAGNYNEQFF

j_gene: TRBJ2-7
abundance: few
v_gene: TRBV12-3/TRBV12-4
d_gene: .
CDR3nt: TGTGCCAGCAGTTTAAATCTGGGTGGGGAGCAGTACTTC
CDR3aa: CASSLNLGGEQYF

j_gene: TRBJ2-4
abundance: .
v_gene: TRBV6-2/TRBV6-3
d_gene: TRBD2
CDR3nt: TGTGCCAGCAGTTTAGAATCTAGCGGATCCCTAGCCAAAACCATTCAGTACTTC
CDR3aa: CASSLESSGSLAKTIQYF

j_gene: TRBJ2-1
abundance: .
v_gene: TRBV4-3
d_gene: .
CDR3nt: TGCGCCAGCAGCACGCGCCCAGGGCGGGTTTCCTACAATGAGCAGTTCTTC
CDR3aa: CASSTRPGRVSYNEQFF

j_gene: TRBJ2-1
abundance: few
v_gene: TRBV20-1
d_gene: .
CDR3nt: TGCAGTGCTAGAGATACTTTGGTCTCCTACAATGAGCAGTTCTTC
CDR3aa: CSARDTLVSYNEQFF

j_gene: TRBJ1-2
abundance: .
v_gene: TRBV11-2
d_gene: .
CDR3nt: TGTGCCAGCAGCTTAAGTCCGGGGTATGGCTACACCTTC
CDR3aa: CASSLSPGYGYTF

j_gene: TRBJ1-1
abundance: .
v_gene: TRBV10-2
d_gene: .
CDR3nt: TGCGCCAGCAGTGAGTCTCGAGTAGCTTTCTTT
CDR3aa: CASSESRVAFF

j_gene: TRBJ1-3
abundance: .
v_gene: TRBV7-9
d_gene: .
CDR3nt: TGTGCCAGCAGCTTAAGCTCAGACTCTGGAAACACCATATATTTT
CDR3aa: CASSLSSDSGNTIYF

j_gene: TRBJ2-2
abundance: few
v_gene: TRBV28
d_gene: .
CDR3nt: TGTGCCAGCAGTTTAAGGCCCAGCGGAATATACACCGGGGAGCTGTTTTTT
CDR3aa: CASSLRPSGIYTGELFF